The 6 T cell receptor beta chains below come from one sample, sequenced in a study of T-cell reconstitution after alpha-beta-depleted transplantation in children. As it was prepared, the TCRbeta library received unique molecular identifiers. TCRdb re-analysed the PCR reads in MiXCR, keeping a single row per CDR3 protein. In the table there are 900,000 or so distinct CDR3 sequences, roughly 15% of which are singletons. The sequences come from PBMCs, mostly from graft donor cells, collected 360 days after TCRalphabeta/CD19-depleted stem cell transplant. These receptors came from a male patient younger than 18 who had a stem cell transplant for acute lymphoblastic leukemia, so the T cells may come from the graft donor.

This clonotype showed up many times. The rearrangement uses TRBV7-9 and TRBJ2-7, with D possibly being TRBD1 (6 bases). V lost 7 bases and J lost 4, with 17 bases in between. The CDR3 length is 14 residues. CDR1 SEHNR and CDR2 FQNEAQ come from the germline V gene (reference sequence). The CDR3 bases are TGTGCCAGCACCTCTGGAACAGGGTTTTACGAGCAGTACTTC. Protein: CASTSGTGFYEQYF.

The chain carries TRBV6-1 and TRBJ1-4; D remains unclear. The germline V and J ends were trimmed by 7 bases and 10 bases, with 19 bases remaining between them. The CDR3 has 14 residues. Looked up from germline, CDR1 is MNHNS and CDR2 is SASEGT. The CDR3 loop is CASIPTTGERKLFF. For the CDR3, the DNA is TGTGCCAGCATCCCGACGACCGGGGAGAGAAAACTGTTTTTT.

This clonotype was seen many times. The chain couples TRBV9 to TRBJ1-2; 8 bases map to TRBD1. J was trimmed by 2 bases and V by 0 bases; bases with no gene match: 0. CDR1 is SGDLS, CDR2 YYNGEE, per germline. This CDR3 is built from 14 residues. CDR3 protein: CASSVGDRNYGYTF. DNA for the CDR3: TGTGCCAGCAGCGTAGGGGACAGGAACTATGGCTACACCTTC.

This clonotype was detected ten times or more. The rearrangement uses TRBV18 and TRBJ1-1, with D possibly being TRBD1 (6 bases). The CDR3 runs 13 residues. V lost 2 bases to trimming and J lost 6 bases, with 10 bases between them. CDR1 and CDR2 from the germline V gene are KGHSH and LQKENI. The CDR3: CASSPTGNPEAFF. Here the CDR3 DNA reads TGTGCCAGCTCACCAACAGGGAATCCTGAAGCTTTCTTT.

This clonotype was counted at least ten times. The chain employs TRBV5-1 and TRBJ2-3; D remains unclear. Trimming stripped 0 bases from V and 0 bases from J, with 8 bases between. Germline values: CDR1 SGHRS, CDR2 YFSETQ. This CDR3 region has 15 residues. CDR3 sequence reads: CASSLVADSTDTQYF. In nucleotides, the CDR3 is TGCGCCAGCAGCTTGGTGGCGGATAGCACAGATACGCAGTATTTT.

The chain combines TRBV5-1 with TRBJ2-6; TRBD1 is a possible D gene (6 bases). The CDR3 length is 18 residues. Trimming pared 2 bases from V and 0 bases from J, leaving 15 bases between. Germline V gene data show CDR1 as SGHRS and CDR2 as YFSETQ. CDR3: CASSLPGTSGSGANVLTF. DNA for the CDR3: TGCGCCAGCAGCTTACCCGGGACATCGGGCTCTGGGGCCAACGTCCTGACTTTC.